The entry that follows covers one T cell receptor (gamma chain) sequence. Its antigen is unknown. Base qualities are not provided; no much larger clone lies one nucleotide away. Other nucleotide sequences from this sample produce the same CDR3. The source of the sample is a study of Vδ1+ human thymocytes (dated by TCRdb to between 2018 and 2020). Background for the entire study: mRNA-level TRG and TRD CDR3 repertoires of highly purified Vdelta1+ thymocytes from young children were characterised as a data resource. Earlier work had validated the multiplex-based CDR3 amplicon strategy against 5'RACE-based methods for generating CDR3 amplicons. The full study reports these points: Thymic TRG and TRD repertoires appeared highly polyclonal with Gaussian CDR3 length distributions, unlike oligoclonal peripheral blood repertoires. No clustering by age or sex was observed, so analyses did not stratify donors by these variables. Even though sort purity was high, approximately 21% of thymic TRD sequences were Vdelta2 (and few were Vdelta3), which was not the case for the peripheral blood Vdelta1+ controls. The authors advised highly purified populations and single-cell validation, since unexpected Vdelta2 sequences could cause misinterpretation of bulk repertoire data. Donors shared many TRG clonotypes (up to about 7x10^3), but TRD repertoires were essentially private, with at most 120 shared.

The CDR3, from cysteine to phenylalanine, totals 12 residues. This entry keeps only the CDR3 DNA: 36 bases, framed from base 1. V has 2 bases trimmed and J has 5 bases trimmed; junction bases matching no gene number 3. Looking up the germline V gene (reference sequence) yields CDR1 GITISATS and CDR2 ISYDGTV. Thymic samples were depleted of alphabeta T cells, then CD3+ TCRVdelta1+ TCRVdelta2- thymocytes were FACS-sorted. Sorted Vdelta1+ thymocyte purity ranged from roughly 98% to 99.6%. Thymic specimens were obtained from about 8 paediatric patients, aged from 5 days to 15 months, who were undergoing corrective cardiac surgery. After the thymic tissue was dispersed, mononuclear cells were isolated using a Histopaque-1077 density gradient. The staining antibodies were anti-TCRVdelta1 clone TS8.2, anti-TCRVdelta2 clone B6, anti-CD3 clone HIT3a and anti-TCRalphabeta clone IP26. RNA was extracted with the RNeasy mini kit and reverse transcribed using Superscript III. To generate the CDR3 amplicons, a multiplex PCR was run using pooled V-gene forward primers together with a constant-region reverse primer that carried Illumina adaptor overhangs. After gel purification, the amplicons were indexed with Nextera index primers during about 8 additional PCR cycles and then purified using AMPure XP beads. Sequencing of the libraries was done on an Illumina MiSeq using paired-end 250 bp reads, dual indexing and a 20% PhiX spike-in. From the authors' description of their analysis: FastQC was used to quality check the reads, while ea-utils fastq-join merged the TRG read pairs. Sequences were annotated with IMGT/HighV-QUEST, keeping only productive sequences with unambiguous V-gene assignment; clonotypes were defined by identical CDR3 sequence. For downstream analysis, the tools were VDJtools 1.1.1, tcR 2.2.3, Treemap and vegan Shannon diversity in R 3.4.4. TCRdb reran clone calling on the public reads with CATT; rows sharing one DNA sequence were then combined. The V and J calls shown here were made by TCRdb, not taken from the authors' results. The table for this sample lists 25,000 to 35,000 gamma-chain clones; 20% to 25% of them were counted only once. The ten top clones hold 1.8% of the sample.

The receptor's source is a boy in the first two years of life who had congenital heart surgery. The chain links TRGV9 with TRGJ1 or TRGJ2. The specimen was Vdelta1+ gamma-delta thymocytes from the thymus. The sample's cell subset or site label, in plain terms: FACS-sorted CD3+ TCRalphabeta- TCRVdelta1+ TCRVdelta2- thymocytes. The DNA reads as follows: TGTGCCTTGTGGGAGGACGATTATAAGAAACTCTTT. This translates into CALWEDDYKKLF.